Given below is one T cell receptor (beta chain) in context. RNA-based 3' RACE libraries used unique molecular identifiers. MiXCR, run by TCRdb on the 3' RACE reads, gives a single entry per CDR3 protein. The sample lists about 89,000 distinct CDR3 sequences, 6% to 8.5% occurring once. The CDR3 spans 15 residues. Per germline, CDR1 SNHLY and CDR2 FYNNEI. The ends lost 5 bases at V and 3 bases at J; junction bases unmatched: 6. The data belong to a study of HIV-infected children after antiretroviral therapy interruption. Documented treatment: PENTA 11 planned treatment interruption arm or continuous ART arm. Only samples with at least 5 million viable PBMCs qualified.

This sample comprised CD45RA+ CD4+ T cells from PBMCs, pooled from several time points, obtained from a donor given antiretroviral therapy, either interrupted or continuous. Indicated subset: naive CD4+ CD45RA+ CD45RO- T cells. J is TRBJ2-2 and V is TRBV2; 7 positions match TRBD1. The receptor's source is a pool of human donors with HIV. This chain's CDR3 is CASSLDRVHTGELFF. Here the CDR3 DNA reads TGTGCCAGCAGTCTTGACAGGGTACACACCGGGGAGCTGTTTTTT. The full variable domain, with the rest looked up from reference TRBV2 and TRBJ2-2, is EPEVTQTPSHQVTQMGQEVILRCVPISNHLYFYWYRQILGQKVEFLVSFYNNEISEKSEIFDDQFSVERPDGSNFTLKIRSTKLEDSAMYFCASSLDRVHTGELFFGEGSRLTVL.